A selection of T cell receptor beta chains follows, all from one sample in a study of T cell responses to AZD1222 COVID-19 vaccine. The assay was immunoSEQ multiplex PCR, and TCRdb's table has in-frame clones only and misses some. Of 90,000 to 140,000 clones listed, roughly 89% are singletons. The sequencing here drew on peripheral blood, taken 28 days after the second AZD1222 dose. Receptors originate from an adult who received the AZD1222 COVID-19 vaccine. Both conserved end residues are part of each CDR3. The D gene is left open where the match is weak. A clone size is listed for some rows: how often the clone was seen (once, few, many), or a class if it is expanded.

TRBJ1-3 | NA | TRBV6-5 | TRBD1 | TGTGCCAGCAGTTTCTCTGGGACAGGGGTAGGAAACACCATATATTTT | CASSFSGTGVGNTIYF
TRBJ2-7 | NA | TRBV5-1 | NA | TGCGCCAGCAGCTTCGGGCAGGGCGAGCAGTACTTC | CASSFGQGEQYF
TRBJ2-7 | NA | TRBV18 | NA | TGTGCCAGCTCACCCGGGACCCTCCAGGACGAGCAGTACTTC | CASSPGTLQDEQYF
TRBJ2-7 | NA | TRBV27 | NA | TGTGCCAGCAGTCAGGGGCCCTCTGCCCGGTACTTC | CASSQGPSARYF
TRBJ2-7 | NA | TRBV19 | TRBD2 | TGTGCCAGTAGTTCCGGACTAGCGGCCTCCTACGAGCAGTACTTC | CASSSGLAASYEQYF
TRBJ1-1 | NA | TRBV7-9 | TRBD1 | TGTGCCAGCAGCACCTACAGGGGAGGACGGAACACTGAAGCTTTCTTT | CASSTYRGGRNTEAFF
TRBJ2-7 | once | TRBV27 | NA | TGTGCCAGCAGCGGGGACTCACCCGAGCAGTACTTC | CASSGDSPEQYF
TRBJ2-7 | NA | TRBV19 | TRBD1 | TGTGCCAGTAGTATCGGGGGACAGGGGATCTACGAGCAGTACTTC | CASSIGGQGIYEQYF
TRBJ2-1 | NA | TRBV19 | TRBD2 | TGTGCCAGCCTAGAAAGTAGCGGGAGGGCTAAGCAGTTCTTC | CASLESSGRAKQFF
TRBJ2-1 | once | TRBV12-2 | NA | TGTGCAAGAACCCGGGGGGGCTACAATGAGCAGTTCTTC | CARTRGGYNEQFF
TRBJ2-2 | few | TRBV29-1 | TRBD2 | TGCAGCATGAGGACTAGCGGGAGTAGTAACACCGGGGAGCTGTTTTTT | CSMRTSGSSNTGELFF
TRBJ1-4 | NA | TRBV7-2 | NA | TGTGCCAGCAGCTTAGTCGTAGAGGAAAAACTGTTTTTT | CASSLVVEEKLFF
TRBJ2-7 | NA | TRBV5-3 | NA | TGTGCCAGAAGCCCCCGGAGTAGCGGAACCTACGAGCAGTACTTC | CARSPRSSGTYEQYF
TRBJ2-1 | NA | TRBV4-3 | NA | TGCGCCAGCAGCCAAGGGGCTGGAGAGCAGTTCTTC | CASSQGAGEQFF
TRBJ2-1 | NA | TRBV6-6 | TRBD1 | TGTGCCAGCAGTCGGACAGGGGCTTACAATGAGCAGTTCTTC | CASSRTGAYNEQFF
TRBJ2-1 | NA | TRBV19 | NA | TGTGCCAGTAAAGTAGCGGATTACAATGAGCAGTTCTTC | CASKVADYNEQFF
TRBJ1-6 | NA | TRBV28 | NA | TGTGCCAGCAGTCCCTTTAATTCACCCCTCCACTTT | CASSPFNSPLHF
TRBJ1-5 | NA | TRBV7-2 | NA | TGTGCCAGCAGCATAGACAGCAATCAGCCCCAGCATTTT | CASSIDSNQPQHF
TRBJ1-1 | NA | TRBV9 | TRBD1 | TGTGCCAGCAGCGTACAGGGCAGGGGGTCTGAAGCTTTCTTT | CASSVQGRGSEAFF
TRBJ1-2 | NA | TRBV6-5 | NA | TGTGCCAGCAGCTTTATTTCTAACTATGGCTACACCTTC | CASSFISNYGYTF
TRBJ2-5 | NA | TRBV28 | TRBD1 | TGTGCCAGCAGTGAGCGACAGGGCCGGTCGGAGACCCAGTACTTC | CASSERQGRSETQYF
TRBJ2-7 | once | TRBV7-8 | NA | TGTGCCAGCAGCTCCTTATCTGATTATTCTGTTACCTACGAGCAGTACTTC | CASSSLSDYSVTYEQYF
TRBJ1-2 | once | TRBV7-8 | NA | TGTGCCAGCAGCTTAGCCGGAGGTCCGGGAGGCTATGGCTACACCTTC | CASSLAGGPGGYGYTF
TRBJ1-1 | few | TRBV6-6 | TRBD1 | TGTGCCAGCAGTTTACAGGGGATTCGGACTGAAGCTTTCTTT | CASSLQGIRTEAFF
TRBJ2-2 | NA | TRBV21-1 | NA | TGTGCCAGCAGCGAGGGGCCGGGGACGAACACCGGGGAGCTGTTTTTT | CASSEGPGTNTGELFF
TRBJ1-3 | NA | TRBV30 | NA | TGTGCCTGGAGTAGAACAGCTCTTGGAAACACCATATATTTT | CAWSRTALGNTIYF
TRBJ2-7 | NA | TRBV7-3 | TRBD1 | TGTGCCAGCAGCCAACTCGGGACAGGACCCTACGAGCAGTACTTC | CASSQLGTGPYEQYF
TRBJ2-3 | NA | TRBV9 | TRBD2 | TGTGCCAGCAGCCCCCTAGCGGGAGGTCTCATCTTT | CASSPLAGGLIF
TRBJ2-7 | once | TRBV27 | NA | TGTGCCAGCAGTTTCAGGGTAATCTTCCTAAAATCCTACGAGCAGTACTTC | CASSFRVIFLKSYEQYF
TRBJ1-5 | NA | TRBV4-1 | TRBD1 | TGCGCCAGCAGCCAGGGACAGGGGGCGTCTCAGCCCCAGCATTTT | CASSQGQGASQPQHF
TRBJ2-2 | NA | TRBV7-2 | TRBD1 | TGTGCCAGCAGCTCGGGACAGTACACCGGGGAGCTGTTTTTT | CASSSGQYTGELFF
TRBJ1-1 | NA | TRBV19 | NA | TGTGCCAGTAGTATCGGATCAACTACGAACACTGAAGCTTTCTTT | CASSIGSTTNTEAFF
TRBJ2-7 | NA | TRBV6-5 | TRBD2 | TGTGCCAGCAGTTTTAGCGGGAAATACGAGCAGTACTTC | CASSFSGKYEQYF
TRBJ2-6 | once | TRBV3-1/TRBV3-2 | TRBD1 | TGTGCCAGCAGCCGAGGACAGGGGGCATCTGGGGCCAACGTCCTGACTTTC | CASSRGQGASGANVLTF
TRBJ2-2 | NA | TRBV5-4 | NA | TGTGCCAGCAGCTTGTTGGGGGGCGCTTACACCGGGGAGCTGTTTTTT | CASSLLGGAYTGELFF
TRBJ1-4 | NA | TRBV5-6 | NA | TGTGCCAGCAGCCTACTTGAAAGTCGGGCGGGGCAGGTGGAACTGTTTTTT | CASSLLESRAGQVELFF
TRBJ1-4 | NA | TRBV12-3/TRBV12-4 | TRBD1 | TGTGCCAGCAGTTCAGGGGGAGACGAAAAACTGTTTTTT | CASSSGGDEKLFF
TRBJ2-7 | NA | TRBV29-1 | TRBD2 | TGCAGCGTTCGTACGGGAGGGCCCTACGAGCAGTACTTC | CSVRTGGPYEQYF
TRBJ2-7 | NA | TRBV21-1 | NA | TGTGCCAGCAGCAAAGGAAGGATCAAGGGGGGCCGGCAGTACTTC | CASSKGRIKGGRQYF
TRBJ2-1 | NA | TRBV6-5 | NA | TGTGCCAGCAGTTACGACTCGGACCGCGACAATGAGCAGTTCTTC | CASSYDSDRDNEQFF
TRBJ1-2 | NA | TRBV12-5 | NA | TGTGCTAGTGGCACGATCGACTATGGCTACACCTTC | CASGTIDYGYTF
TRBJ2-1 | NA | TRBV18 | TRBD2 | TGTGCCAGCTCAGCGGGACTAGCGGAACGGCAGTTCTTC | CASSAGLAERQFF
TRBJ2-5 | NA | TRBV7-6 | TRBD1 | TGTGCCAGCAGCTTAAACAGGGGGGCGCAAGAGACCCAGTACTTC | CASSLNRGAQETQYF
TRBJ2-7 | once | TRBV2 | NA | TGTGCCAGCAGAGAACAGGGAAACGAGCAGTACTTC | CASREQGNEQYF
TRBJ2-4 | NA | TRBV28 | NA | TGTGCCAGCAGTTTACGGGATTTAACCAAAAACATTCAGTACTTC | CASSLRDLTKNIQYF
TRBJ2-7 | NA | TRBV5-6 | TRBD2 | TGTGCCAGCAGCTACCTAGCGGGAGGATCCTACGAGCAGTACTTC | CASSYLAGGSYEQYF
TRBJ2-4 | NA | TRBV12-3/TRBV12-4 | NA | TGTGCCAGCAGTTTAGCGGGTCACATTCAGTACTTC | CASSLAGHIQYF
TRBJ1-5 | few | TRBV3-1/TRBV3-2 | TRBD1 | TGTGCCAGCAGCCAAGATCCGGGACAGGGTCAGCCCCAGCATTTT | CASSQDPGQGQPQHF
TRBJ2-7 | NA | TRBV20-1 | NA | TGCAGTGCTAGGGATAACGAGCAGTACTTC | CSARDNEQYF
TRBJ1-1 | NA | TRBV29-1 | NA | TGCAGCGTTGAAGTCGGGTCAGCTAACACTGAAGCTTTCTTT | CSVEVGSANTEAFF
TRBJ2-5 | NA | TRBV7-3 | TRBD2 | TGTGCCAGCAGCTTAGTCGGGGGGGAGACCCAGTACTTC | CASSLVGGETQYF
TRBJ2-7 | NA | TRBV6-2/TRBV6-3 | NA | TGTGCCAGCAGCCCTCGGGTTGGGGGGACCCATAGCTACGAGCAGTACTTC | CASSPRVGGTHSYEQYF